Given below is one T cell receptor beta chain in context. The germline gives CDR1 SGDLS, CDR2 YYNGEE. The V end was cut by 5 bases, the J end by 5 bases, with 29 bases between. The CDR3 contains 18 residues. The sample originates from a study of shared clonotypes between healthy human individuals. Overall study context: A couple of women and a few men aged 18 to 49 made up the donors. Per-donor plates numbered three CD4 naive, three CD4 memory, two CD8 naive and one CD8 memory.

In the naive CD8 group, cells lacked CD45RO and were positively selected for CCR7, so terminally differentiated effector memory CD45RA+ cells were left out. Replicate PCRs from sorted subsets contained approximately 200 ng DNA, which is approximately 30,000 T cell genomes. TCRdb's copy holds only in-frame clones and misses some; the assay was immunoSEQ multiplex PCR. The sample includes roughly 2.1 million clones, 93% of them seen just once. V is TRBV9 and J is TRBJ2-7; D gene uncertain. Sequencing input: naive CD8+ T cells from PBMCs. The sequence derives from a man in his late teens or twenties in good health. Some clones in this sample may be carry-over from other donors' samples. CDR3 amino acids: CASSPVGSPSYGVNEQYF. The CDR3 DNA reads TGTGCCAGCAGTCCGGTGGGCTCCCCAAGCTACGGTGTGAACGAGCAGTACTTC.